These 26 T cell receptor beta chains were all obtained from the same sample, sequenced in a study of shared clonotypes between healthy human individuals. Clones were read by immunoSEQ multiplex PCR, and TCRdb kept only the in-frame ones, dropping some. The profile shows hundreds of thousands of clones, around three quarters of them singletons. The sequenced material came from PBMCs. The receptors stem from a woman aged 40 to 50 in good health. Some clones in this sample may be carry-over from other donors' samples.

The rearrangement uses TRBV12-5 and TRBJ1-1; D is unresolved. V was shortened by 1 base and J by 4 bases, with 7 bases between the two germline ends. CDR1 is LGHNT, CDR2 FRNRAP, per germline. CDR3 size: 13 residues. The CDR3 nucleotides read TGTGCTAGTGGTTTGGAAGTGGGCACTGAAGCTTTCTTT. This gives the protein CASGLEVGTEAFF.

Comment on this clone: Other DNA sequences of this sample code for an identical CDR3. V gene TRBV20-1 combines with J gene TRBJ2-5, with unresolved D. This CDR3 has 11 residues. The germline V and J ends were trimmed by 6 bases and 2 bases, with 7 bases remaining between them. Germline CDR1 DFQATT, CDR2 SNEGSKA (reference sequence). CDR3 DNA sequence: TGCAGTGCCAGGACGCAAGAGACCCAGTACTTC. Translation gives CSARTQETQYF.

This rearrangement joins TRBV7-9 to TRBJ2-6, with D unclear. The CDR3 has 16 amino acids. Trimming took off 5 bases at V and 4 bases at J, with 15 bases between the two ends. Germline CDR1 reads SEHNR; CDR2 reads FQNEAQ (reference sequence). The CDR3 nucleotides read TGTGCCAGCAGCACGGCGTCGGCTACCGGGGCCAACGTCCTGACTTTC. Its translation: CASSTASATGANVLTF.

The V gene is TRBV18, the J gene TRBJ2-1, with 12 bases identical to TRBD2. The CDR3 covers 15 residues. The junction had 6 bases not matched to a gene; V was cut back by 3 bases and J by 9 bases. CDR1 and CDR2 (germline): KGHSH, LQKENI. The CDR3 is CASSPGLAGLGEQFF. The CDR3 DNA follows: TGTGCCAGCTCACCCGGACTAGCGGGATTGGGTGAGCAGTTCTTC.

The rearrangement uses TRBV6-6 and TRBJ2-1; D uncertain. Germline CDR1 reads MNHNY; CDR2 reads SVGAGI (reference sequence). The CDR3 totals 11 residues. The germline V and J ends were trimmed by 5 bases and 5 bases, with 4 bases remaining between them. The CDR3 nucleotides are TGTGCCAGCAGTGCCAACAATGAGCAGTTCTTC. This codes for CASSANNEQFF.

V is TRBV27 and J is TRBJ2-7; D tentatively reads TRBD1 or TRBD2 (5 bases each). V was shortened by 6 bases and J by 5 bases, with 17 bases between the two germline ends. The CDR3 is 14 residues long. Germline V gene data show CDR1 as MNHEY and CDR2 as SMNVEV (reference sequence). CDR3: CASSSGTFRHEQYF. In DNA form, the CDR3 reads TGTGCCAGCAGCTCAGGGACGTTTCGACACGAGCAGTACTTC.

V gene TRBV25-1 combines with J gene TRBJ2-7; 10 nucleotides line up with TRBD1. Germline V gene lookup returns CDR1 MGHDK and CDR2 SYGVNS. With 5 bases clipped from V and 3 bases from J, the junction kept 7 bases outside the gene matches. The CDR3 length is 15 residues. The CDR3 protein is CASSSAGTGDYEQYF. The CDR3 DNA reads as TGTGCCAGCAGTAGCGCCGGGACAGGGGACTACGAGCAGTACTTC.

Here the CDR3 DNA reads TGTGCCAGCTCACCAGAACCCTCGACCGGGGAGCTGTTTTTT. Translating it yields CASSPEPSTGELFF. The chain is built from TRBV18 and TRBJ2-2; D not certain. The germline V gene has CDR1 KGHSH and CDR2 LQKENI. The CDR3 runs 14 residues. The V gene lost 2 bases and the J gene lost 5 bases, with 9 bases spanning the gap.

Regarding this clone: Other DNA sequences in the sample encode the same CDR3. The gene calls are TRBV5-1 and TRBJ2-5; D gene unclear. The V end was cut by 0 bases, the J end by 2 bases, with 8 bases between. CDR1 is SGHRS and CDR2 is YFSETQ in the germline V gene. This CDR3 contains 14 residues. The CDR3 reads CASSLARLQETQYF. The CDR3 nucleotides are TGCGCCAGCAGCTTGGCCCGGCTACAAGAGACCCAGTACTTC.

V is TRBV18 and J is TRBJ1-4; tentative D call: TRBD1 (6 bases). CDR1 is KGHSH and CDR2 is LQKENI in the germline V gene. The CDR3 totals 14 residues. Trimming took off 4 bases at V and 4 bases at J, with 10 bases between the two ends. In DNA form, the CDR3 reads TGTGCCAGCTCACGGGACAATGGTAATGAAAAACTGTTTTTT. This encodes CASSRDNGNEKLFF. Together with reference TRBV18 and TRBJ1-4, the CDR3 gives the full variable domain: NAGVMQNPRHLVRRRGQEARLRCSPMKGHSHVYWYRQLPEEGLKFMVYLQKENIIDESGMPKERFSAEFPKEGPSILRIQQVVRGDSAAYFCASSRDNGNEKLFFGSGTQLSVL.

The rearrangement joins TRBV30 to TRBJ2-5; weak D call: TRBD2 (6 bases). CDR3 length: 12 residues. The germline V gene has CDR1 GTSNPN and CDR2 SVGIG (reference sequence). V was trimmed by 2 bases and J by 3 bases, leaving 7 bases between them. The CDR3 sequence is CAWSRGKETQYF. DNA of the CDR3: TGTGCCTGGAGTCGGGGGAAAGAGACCCAGTACTTC.

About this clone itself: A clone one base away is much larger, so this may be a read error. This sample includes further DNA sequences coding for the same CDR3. CDR3 DNA sequence: TGTGCCAGCAGCTTCGGCCGTTCCTACAATGAGCAGTTCTTC. Encoded protein: CASSFGRSYNEQFF. J is TRBJ2-1 and V is TRBV7-2; D gene uncertain. V was clipped by 3 bases and J by 1 base, with 7 bases between them. CDR3 length: 14 residues. The germline V gene has CDR1 SGHTA and CDR2 FQGNSA. Based on the CDR3 plus reference TRBV7-2 and TRBJ2-1, the full variable domain is GAGVSQSPSNKVTEKGKDVELRCDPISGHTALYWYRQSLGQGLEFLIYFQGNSAPDKSGLPSDRFSAERTGGSVSTLTIQRTQQEDSAVYLCASSFGRSYNEQFFGPGTRLTVL.

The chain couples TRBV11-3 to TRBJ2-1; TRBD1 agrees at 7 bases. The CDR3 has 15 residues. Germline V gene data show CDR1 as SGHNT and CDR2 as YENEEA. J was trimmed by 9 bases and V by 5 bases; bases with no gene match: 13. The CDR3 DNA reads TGTGCCAGCAGCCTCCGACAGGGAGCGTTTAGTGAGCAGTTCTTC. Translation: CASSLRQGAFSEQFF. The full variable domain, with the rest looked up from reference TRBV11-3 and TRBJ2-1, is EAGVVQSPRYKIIEKKQPVAFWCNPISGHNTLYWYLQNLGQGPELLIRYENEEAVDDSQLPKDRFSAERLKGVDSTLKIQPAELGDSAVYLCASSLRQGAFSEQFFGPGTRLTVL.

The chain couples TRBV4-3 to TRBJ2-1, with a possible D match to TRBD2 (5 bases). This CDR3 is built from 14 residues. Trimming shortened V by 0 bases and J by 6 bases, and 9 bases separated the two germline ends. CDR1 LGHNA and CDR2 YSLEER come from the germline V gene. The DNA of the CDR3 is TGCGCCAGCAGCCAAGATCGAACTAGCAATGAGCAGTTCTTC. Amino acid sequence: CASSQDRTSNEQFF.

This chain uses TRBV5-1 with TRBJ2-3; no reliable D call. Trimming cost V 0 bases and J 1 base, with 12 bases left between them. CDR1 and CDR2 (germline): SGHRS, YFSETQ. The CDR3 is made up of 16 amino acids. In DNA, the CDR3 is TGCGCCAGCAGCTTGGACCGCCCTGTTGGCACAGATACGCAGTATTTT. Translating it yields CASSLDRPVGTDTQYF.

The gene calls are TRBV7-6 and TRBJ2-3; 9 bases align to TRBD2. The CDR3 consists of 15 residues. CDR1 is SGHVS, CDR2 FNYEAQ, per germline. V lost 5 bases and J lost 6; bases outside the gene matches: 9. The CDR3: CASSQIAGAGDTQYF. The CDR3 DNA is TGTGCCAGCAGCCAAATAGCGGGAGCAGGGGATACGCAGTATTTT.

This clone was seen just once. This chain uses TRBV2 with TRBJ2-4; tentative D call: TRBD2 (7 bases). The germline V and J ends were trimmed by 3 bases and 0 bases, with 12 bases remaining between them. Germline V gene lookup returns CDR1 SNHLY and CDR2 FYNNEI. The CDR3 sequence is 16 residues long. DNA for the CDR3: TGTGCCAGCAGTGAGGGAGGGGGGGAAGCCAAAAACATTCAGTACTTC. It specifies CASSEGGGEAKNIQYF.

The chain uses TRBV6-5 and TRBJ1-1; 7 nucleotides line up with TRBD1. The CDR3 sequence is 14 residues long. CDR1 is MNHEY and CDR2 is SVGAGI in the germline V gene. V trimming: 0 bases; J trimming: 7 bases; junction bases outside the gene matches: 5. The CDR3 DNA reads TGTGCCAGCAGTTACTCGACCAGGGGGGATGAAGCTTTCTTT. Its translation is CASSYSTRGDEAFF.

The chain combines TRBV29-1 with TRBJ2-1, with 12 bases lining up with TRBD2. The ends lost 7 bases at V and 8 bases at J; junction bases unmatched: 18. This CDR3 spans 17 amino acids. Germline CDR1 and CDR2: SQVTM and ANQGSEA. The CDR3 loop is CSERTPTSGSLFDEQFF. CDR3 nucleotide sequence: TGCAGCGAACGAACCCCGACTAGCGGGAGCCTCTTCGATGAGCAGTTCTTC.

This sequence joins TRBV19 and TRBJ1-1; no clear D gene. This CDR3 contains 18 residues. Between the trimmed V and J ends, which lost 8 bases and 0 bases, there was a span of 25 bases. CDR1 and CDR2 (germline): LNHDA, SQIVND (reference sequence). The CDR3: CASSRAGIPNRLNTEAFF. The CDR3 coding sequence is TGTGCCAGTTCTCGAGCCGGGATCCCAAACCGGTTGAACACTGAAGCTTTCTTT.

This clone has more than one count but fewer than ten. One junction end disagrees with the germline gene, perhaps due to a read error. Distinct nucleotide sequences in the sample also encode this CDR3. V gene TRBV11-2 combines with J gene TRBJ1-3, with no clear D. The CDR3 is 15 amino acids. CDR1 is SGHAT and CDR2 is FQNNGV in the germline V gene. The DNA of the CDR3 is TGTGCCAGCAGCTTAGTGGCTGGGTTCGGAAACACAATATATTTT. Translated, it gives CASSLVAGFGNTIYF.

CDR3 protein: CASGRTSGISYEQYF. In DNA, the CDR3 is TGTGCCAGCGGAAGGACTAGCGGTATTTCCTACGAGCAGTACTTC. The chain recombines TRBV6-1 with TRBJ2-7, with TRBD2 identical over 10 bases. Germline CDR1 reads MNHNS; CDR2 reads SASEGT. With 8 bases clipped from V and 1 base from J, the junction kept 8 bases outside the gene matches. CDR3 length: 15 residues.

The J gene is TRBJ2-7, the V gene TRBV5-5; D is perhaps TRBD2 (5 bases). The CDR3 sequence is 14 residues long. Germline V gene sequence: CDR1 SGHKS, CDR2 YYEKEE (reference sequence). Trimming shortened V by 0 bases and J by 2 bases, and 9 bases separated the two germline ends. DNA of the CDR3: TGTGCCAGCAGCTTGGATCGGGGTACCTACGAGCAGTACTTC. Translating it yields CASSLDRGTYEQYF.

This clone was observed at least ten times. CDR3 sequence reads: CASSFGGTTEQYF. Here the CDR3 DNA reads TGTGCCAGCAGCTTCGGGGGAACTACGGAGCAGTACTTC. The chain links TRBV7-8 to TRBJ2-7; D is perhaps TRBD2 (6 bases). Germline CDR1 and CDR2: SGHVS and FQNEAQ. Trimming took 3 bases from V and 7 from J, leaving 13 bases between them. This CDR3 is 13 amino acids long.

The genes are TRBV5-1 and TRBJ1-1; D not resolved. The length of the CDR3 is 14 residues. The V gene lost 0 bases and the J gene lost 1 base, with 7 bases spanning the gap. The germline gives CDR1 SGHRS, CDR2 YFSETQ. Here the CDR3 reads CASSLARQNTEAFF. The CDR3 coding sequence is TGCGCCAGCAGCTTGGCCCGACAGAACACTGAAGCTTTCTTT.

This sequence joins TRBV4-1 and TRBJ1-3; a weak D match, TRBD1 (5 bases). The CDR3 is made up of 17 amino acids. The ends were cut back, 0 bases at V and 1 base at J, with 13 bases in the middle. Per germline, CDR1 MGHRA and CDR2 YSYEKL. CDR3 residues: CASSQEETVRSGNTIYF. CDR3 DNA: TGCGCCAGCAGCCAAGAGGAGACAGTGAGATCTGGAAACACCATATATTTT.